This TCR beta chain was documented in a study of T cell repertoires in cytomegalovirus infection. The overall study: Public signatures in TCR beta pointed to CMV infection and matching HLA type. Broader study findings: The study found HLA-C-restricted CMV-specific TCR beta clonotypes dominating the ex vivo response. Carriage of CMV together with the relevant HLA was identifiable through cumulative public TCR beta family frequency.

Germline loops: CDR1 MNHEY, CDR2 SMNVEV (reference sequence). The V gene lost 5 bases and the J gene lost 3 bases, with 14 bases spanning the gap. The length of the CDR3 is 14 residues. With respect to this clonotype: Its antigen is currently unknown.

TCRdb ran MiXCR on the reads and lists one entry per CDR3 protein. The sample holds fewer than 700,000 distinct CDR3 sequences; approximately 25% are singletons and the top ten take less than 10%. The sequenced sample was CD8+ T cells from PBMCs. The TCR was taken from a human donor in good health (CMV status not recorded). Some clones in this sample may be carry-over from other donors' samples. The chain couples TRBV27 to TRBJ2-7; no clear D gene. The CDR3 region has the DNA TGTGCCAGCAGTCCAGACCCCGGTTACTACGAGCAGTACTTC. Translating gives CASSPDPGYYEQYF.